These T cell receptor beta chains were read from a single sample in a study of blood T cell repertoires in COVID-19. Data came from immunoSEQ multiplex PCR; TCRdb stores just in-frame clones and leaves some out. The data show fewer than 300,000 clones, around 86% seen once. The specimen sequenced was peripheral blood. The receptor set was obtained from a human donor in a cohort sampled during active COVID-19. The CDR3 runs from the conserved cysteine through the conserved F or W. Fields, in order: J gene, V gene, CDR3 length, D gene, clone size, CDR3 protein, CDR3 DNA. D genes are given only for firm matches. Not every row has a clone size; where given, it reads once, few, many or a size class.

TRBJ1-1 | TRBV2 | 15 | TRBD1 | NA | CASTGQGHMNTEAFF | TGTGCCAGCACTGGACAGGGCCACATGAACACTGAAGCTTTCTTT
TRBJ1-2 | TRBV5-6 | 12 | NA | NA | CASRRMDYGYTF | TGTGCCAGCAGGAGGATGGACTATGGCTACACCTTC
TRBJ2-1 | TRBV4-1 | 17 | NA | NA | CASSQGLGRASYNEQFF | TGCGCCAGCAGCCAAGGTCTCGGCAGGGCCTCCTACAATGAGCAGTTCTTC
TRBJ2-2 | TRBV24-1 | 13 | NA | NA | CATSELLTGELFF | TGTGCCACCAGTGAACTTCTCACCGGGGAGCTGTTTTTT
TRBJ1-3 | TRBV9 | 14 | NA | few | CASSVDYSGNTIYF | TGTGCCAGCAGCGTAGACTACTCTGGAAACACCATATATTTT
TRBJ1-5 | TRBV28 | 14 | TRBD1 | NA | CASSTYRGGQPQHF | TGTGCCAGCAGTACCTACAGGGGAGGTCAGCCCCAGCATTTT
TRBJ1-5 | TRBV2 | 15 | NA | NA | CASNLEGAGDQPQHF | TGTGCCAGCAATCTGGAAGGAGCAGGGGATCAGCCCCAGCATTTT
TRBJ2-7 | TRBV18 | 12 | NA | NA | CASSPTSYEQYF | TGTGCCAGCTCACCGACTAGTTACGAGCAGTACTTC
TRBJ2-7 | TRBV11-2 | 15 | TRBD2 | NA | CASSLGGRAPYEQYF | TGTGCCAGCAGCTTGGGCGGGAGGGCCCCCTACGAGCAGTACTTC
TRBJ2-7 | TRBV2 | 14 | TRBD1 | once | CASSGPGGRYEQYF | TGTGCCAGCAGTGGGCCAGGGGGCCGCTACGAGCAGTACTTC
TRBJ2-1 | TRBV27 | 15 | TRBD2 | NA | CASSSGEGYYNEQFF | TGTGCCAGCAGTTCCGGGGAGGGATACTACAATGAGCAGTTCTTC
TRBJ2-3 | TRBV3-1/TRBV3-2 | 15 | NA | NA | CASSYLDGVPDTQYF | TGTGCCAGCAGCTACCTAGACGGGGTCCCAGATACGCAGTATTTT
TRBJ2-1 | TRBV3-1/TRBV3-2 | 17 | TRBD1 | NA | CASSPGRTGTDYNEQFF | TGTGCCAGCAGCCCCGGCCGAACCGGGACAGACTACAATGAGCAGTTCTTC
TRBJ2-5 | TRBV7-2 | 15 | NA | NA | CASSLTLQPQGTQYF | TGTGCCAGCAGCTTAACACTTCAGCCCCAGGGGACCCAGTACTTC
TRBJ1-2 | TRBV20-1 | 10 | NA | once | CSAYGGSFAF | TGCAGTGCATACGGCGGGTCATTTGCCTTC
TRBJ1-3 | TRBV7-2 | 15 | NA | NA | CASSLGARVGNTIYF | TGTGCCAGCAGCCTAGGAGCCAGGGTCGGAAACACCATATATTTT
TRBJ2-2 | TRBV28 | 12 | TRBD1 | NA | CASRPTGGPLFF | TGTGCCAGCAGACCCACAGGGGGTCCGCTGTTTTTT
TRBJ1-5 | TRBV6-6 | 16 | TRBD1 | NA | CATHLDRGRSNQPQHF | TGTGCCACCCACCTGGACAGGGGACGGTCCAATCAGCCCCAGCATTTT
TRBJ2-1 | TRBV7-3 | 15 | TRBD2 | NA | CASSLASGRLNEQFF | TGTGCCAGCAGCTTAGCCAGCGGGAGGTTAAATGAGCAGTTCTTC
TRBJ1-6 | TRBV2 | 11 | TRBD1 | NA | CASRLGGPLHF | TGTGCCAGCAGGCTAGGGGGCCCTCTCCACTTT
TRBJ2-7 | TRBV9 | 14 | TRBD1 | NA | CASSGQGIPYEQYF | TGTGCCAGCAGCGGACAGGGAATACCCTACGAGCAGTACTTC
TRBJ1-4 | TRBV7-2 | 14 | TRBD1 | NA | CASKGGQGKEKLFF | TGTGCCAGCAAGGGAGGACAGGGAAAGGAAAAACTGTTTTTT
TRBJ2-1 | TRBV27 | 19 | TRBD2 | NA | CASSAVPPGLVSWGNEQFF | TGTGCCAGCAGTGCAGTACCCCCGGGACTAGTGTCTTGGGGCAATGAGCAGTTCTTC
TRBJ2-5 | TRBV7-6 | 13 | NA | NA | CASSSLRLETQYF | TGTGCCAGCAGCTCACTACGCCTGGAGACCCAGTACTTC
TRBJ2-4 | TRBV5-1 | 16 | NA | NA | CASSLGPLGGPDIQYF | TGCGCCAGCAGCTTGGGGCCGCTAGGAGGGCCAGACATTCAGTACTTC
TRBJ2-2 | TRBV28 | 16 | NA | NA | CASSSGLKMYTGELFF | TGTGCCAGCAGTTCAGGACTTAAGATGTACACCGGGGAGCTGTTTTTT
TRBJ1-4 | TRBV16 | 15 | NA | NA | CASSQSRRGNEKLFF | TGTGCCAGCAGCCAATCCCGACGGGGTAATGAAAAACTGTTTTTT
TRBJ1-1 | TRBV7-3 | 16 | NA | NA | CASSPMGAGGGTEAFF | TGTGCCAGCAGCCCCATGGGGGCGGGAGGGGGCACTGAAGCTTTCTTT
TRBJ1-2 | TRBV11-2 | 13 | NA | NA | CASSPGHRYGYTF | TGTGCCAGCAGCCCGGGACACCGGTATGGCTACACCTTC
TRBJ1-2 | TRBV19 | 15 | NA | NA | CASGFSRGHNYGYTF | TGTGCCAGTGGATTCTCCAGGGGACATAACTATGGCTACACCTTC
TRBJ2-5 | TRBV5-4 | 15 | TRBD2 | NA | CASSYPGTSGETQYF | TGTGCCAGCAGCTACCCCGGGACTAGCGGAGAGACCCAGTACTTC
TRBJ2-2 | TRBV6-1 | 14 | NA | NA | CASSENSVPGELFF | TGTGCCAGCAGTGAAAACTCGGTCCCCGGGGAGCTGTTTTTT
TRBJ2-5 | TRBV7-9 | 14 | TRBD1 | NA | CASSQTGGQETQYF | TGTGCCAGCAGCCAGACAGGGGGACAGGAGACCCAGTACTTC
TRBJ1-6 | TRBV21-1 | 15 | NA | NA | CASPGGWSHNSPLHF | TGTGCCAGCCCCGGAGGGTGGAGCCATAATTCACCCCTCCACTTT
TRBJ1-2 | TRBV2 | 15 | TRBD1 | NA | CASRPRDRGIKGYTF | TGTGCCAGCCGTCCTCGGGACAGGGGTATTAAGGGCTACACCTTC
TRBJ1-4 | TRBV25-1 | 17 | TRBD1 | NA | CASSGRQGRATNEKLFF | TGTGCCAGCAGTGGTCGACAGGGGAGGGCAACTAATGAAAAACTGTTTTTT
TRBJ2-2 | TRBV18 | 19 | TRBD2 | NA | CASSPVLLAGGKNTGELFF | TGTGCCAGCTCACCAGTACTACTAGCGGGAGGGAAGAACACCGGGGAGCTGTTTTTT
TRBJ2-2 | TRBV6-6 | 14 | NA | few | CASSYRQGTGELFF | TGTGCCAGCAGTTATAGGCAGGGAACCGGGGAGCTGTTTTTT
TRBJ1-5 | TRBV3-1/TRBV3-2 | 13 | NA | many | CASSLTANQPQHF | TGTGCCAGCAGCCTAACAGCCAATCAGCCCCAGCATTTT
TRBJ2-7 | TRBV30 | 16 | TRBD1 | NA | CAWSVRIRTGAYEQYF | TGTGCCTGGAGTGTACGTATAAGGACAGGAGCCTACGAGCAGTACTTC
TRBJ2-5 | TRBV19 | 14 | TRBD1 | NA | CASSTRQGEGPQYF | TGTGCCAGTAGTACACGACAGGGGGAAGGACCCCAGTACTTC
TRBJ2-1 | TRBV5-1 | 17 | TRBD1 | NA | CASSQVPPGQGYNEQFF | TGCGCCAGCAGCCAGGTCCCGCCGGGACAGGGCTACAATGAGCAGTTCTTC
TRBJ1-3 | TRBV7-9 | 13 | NA | NA | CASSLASGNTIYF | TGTGCCAGCAGCTTAGCTTCAGGAAACACCATATATTTT